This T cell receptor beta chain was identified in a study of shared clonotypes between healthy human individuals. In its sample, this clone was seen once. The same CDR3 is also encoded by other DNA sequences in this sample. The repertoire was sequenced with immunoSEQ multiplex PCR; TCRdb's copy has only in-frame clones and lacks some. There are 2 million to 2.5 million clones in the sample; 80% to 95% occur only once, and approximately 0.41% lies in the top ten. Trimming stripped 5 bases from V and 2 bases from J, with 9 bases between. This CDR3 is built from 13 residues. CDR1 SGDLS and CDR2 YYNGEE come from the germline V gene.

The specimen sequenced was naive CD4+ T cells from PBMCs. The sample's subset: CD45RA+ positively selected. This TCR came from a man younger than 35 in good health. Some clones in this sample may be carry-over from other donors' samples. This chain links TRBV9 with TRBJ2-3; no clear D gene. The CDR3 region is CASSSGPTDTQYF. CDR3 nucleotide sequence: TGTGCCAGCAGTTCAGGACCCACAGATACGCAGTATTTT.